The 25 T cell receptor beta chains below come from one sample, sequenced in a study of T cells in Graves' hyperthyroidism and ophthalmopathy. Template material for amplifying TCR beta CDR3 regions consisted of RNA transcripts. The HTBI set primed first-round TCR CDR3 RT-PCR. From the multiplex PCR reads, TCRdb called clonotypes with MiXCR, one entry per CDR3 protein. The sample has fewer than 400,000 distinct CDR3 sequences; more than 12% are singletons. Sequencing was done on a sample of blood. Every receptor here comes from a man aged 50-60 years with Graves' ophthalmopathy.

This clonotype was picked up many times. This CDR3 reads CASSPPGLVFNEQFF. As DNA, the CDR3 is TGTGCCAGCAGCCCACCGGGACTAGTTTTCAATGAGCAGTTCTTC. The V gene is TRBV28, the J gene TRBJ2-1; TRBD2 matches 8 bases. The germline gives CDR1 MDHEN, CDR2 SYDVKM. V dropped 6 bases and J dropped 6; count of bases not matched to a gene: 10. This CDR3 is 15 amino acids long.

This clonotype showed up many times. CDR3 bases: TGTGCCAGCCTCAGGGATGCTTGGGACACTGAAGCTTTCTTT. Amino acids: CASLRDAWDTEAFF. The chain joins TRBV6-1 to TRBJ1-1, with D perhaps TRBD1 (5 bases). Trimming took 8 bases from V and 3 from J, leaving 16 bases between them. Germline V gene sequence: CDR1 MNHNS, CDR2 SASEGT. This CDR3 is built from 14 residues.

This clonotype came up many times. This chain connects TRBV28 to TRBJ1-3; D not certain. Germline-derived CDR1 and CDR2 are MDHEN and SYDVKM. Trimming left V 3 bases short and J 1 base short, with 1 base between. The CDR3 spans 12 residues. The CDR3 here is CASSFSGNTIYF. The CDR3 bases are TGTGCCAGCAGTTTTTCTGGAAACACCATATATTTT.

The V and J genes are TRBV6-2 or TRBV6-3 and TRBJ2-3; 9 positions match TRBD1. Trimming took 8 bases from V and 6 from J; bases not matched to a gene: 9. The germline V gene has CDR1 MNHEY and CDR2 SVGEGT. The CDR3 runs to 14 residues. This CDR3 reads CASRDRVFGDTQYF. DNA for the CDR3: TGTGCCAGCCGGGACAGGGTATTTGGGGATACGCAGTATTTT.

Ten or more counts support this clonotype. The chain is built from TRBV18 and TRBJ1-1; 8 bases are shared with TRBD1. The CDR3 has 14 residues. Germline loops: CDR1 KGHSH, CDR2 LQKENI. The trim removed 1 base at V and 10 bases at J, leaving 8 bases unmatched. CDR3 DNA sequence: TGTGCCAGCTCACCACTCGCAGGACAGGGTGGAGCTTTCTTT. Translating it yields CASSPLAGQGGAFF.

This clonotype has ten or more counts. The chain joins TRBV5-1 to TRBJ2-7, with D uncertain. The ends were cut back, 4 bases at V and 6 bases at J, with 17 bases in the middle. Per germline, CDR1 SGHRS and CDR2 YFSETQ. The CDR3 length is 14 residues. The CDR3 DNA sequence: TGCGCCAGCAGCGACGCTTGGGGTCGCGGCGAGCAGTACTTC. This sequence encodes CASSDAWGRGEQYF.

This clonotype was seen at least ten times. The genes are TRBV11-3 and TRBJ2-1, with 11 bases identical to TRBD2. Trimming removed 5 bases from V and 5 bases from J; junction bases left unmatched: 5. Germline lookup yields CDR1 SGHNT and CDR2 YENEEA. The CDR3 sequence is 15 residues long. As DNA, the CDR3 is TGTGCCAGCAGCCGCCGGGGACTAGCGGACAATGAGCAGTTCTTC. Translation gives CASSRRGLADNEQFF.

This clonotype was recorded many times. The chain has TRBV2 and TRBJ2-7; 7 bases agree with TRBD1. The CDR3 loop spans 13 amino acids. Trimming cost V 8 bases and J 5 bases; bases outside gene matches: 9. The germline V gene encodes CDR1 SNHLY and CDR2 FYNNEI. The CDR3 here is CASLGDSRNEQYF. CDR3 bases: TGTGCCAGCCTGGGGGACAGTAGAAACGAGCAGTACTTC.

This clonotype was observed at least ten times. This rearrangement joins TRBV13 to TRBJ2-7, with D perhaps TRBD1 (5 bases). The CDR3 covers 12 residues. Germline V gene lookup returns CDR1 PRHDT and CDR2 FYEKMQ (reference sequence). Trimming took off 1 base at V and 9 bases at J, with 10 bases between the two ends. CDR3 protein: CASSLDLQGQYF. Written as DNA, the CDR3 is TGTGCCAGCAGCTTAGATCTTCAGGGGCAGTACTTC.

The chain joins TRBV10-3 to TRBJ2-1, with 15 bases fitting TRBD2. This CDR3 has 19 residues. Germline CDR1 ENHRY, CDR2 SYGVKD. The J segment lost 0 bases and the V segment lost 6 bases, leaving 9 bases of the junction unmatched. The CDR3 loop is CAISRGLAGGRSSYNEQFF. In DNA, the CDR3 is TGTGCCATCAGCCGTGGACTAGCGGGAGGGAGAAGCTCCTACAATGAGCAGTTCTTC.

The V gene is TRBV20-1, the J gene TRBJ2-7, with D perhaps being TRBD1 or TRBD2 (5 bases each). Deletions cut 5 bases from V and 2 bases from J, with 10 bases between. This CDR3 contains 12 residues. CDR1 DFQATT and CDR2 SNEGSKA come from the germline V gene (reference sequence). DNA for the CDR3: TGCAGTGCTGCACGGGGACCCTACGAGCAGTACTTC. Its translation is CSAARGPYEQYF.

In this sample, this clonotype turned up many times. V and J are TRBV20-1 and TRBJ2-7; 8 bases match TRBD1. CDR1 DFQATT and CDR2 SNEGSKA come from the germline V gene (reference sequence). The CDR3 totals 14 residues. The junction had 10 bases not matched to a gene; V was cut back by 0 bases and J by 9 bases. CDR3 loop: CSARDPPTGVVQYF. The CDR3 DNA follows: TGCAGTGCTAGAGATCCCCCGACAGGGGTGGTGCAGTACTTC.

There are a few counts of this clonotype. The chain carries TRBV28 and TRBJ2-7, with D perhaps matching TRBD2 (5 bases). The CDR3 has 14 residues. Between the trimmed V and J ends, which lost 4 bases and 0 bases, there was a span of 10 bases. The germline V gene has CDR1 MDHEN and CDR2 SYDVKM. CDR3 loop: CASSSGDSSYEQYF. The CDR3 nucleotides are TGTGCCAGCAGTTCCGGGGATAGCTCCTACGAGCAGTACTTC.

This clonotype is a singleton in its sample. A much larger clone lies one base from this, so it may be a read error. The V gene is TRBV7-9, the J gene TRBJ1-1; no clear D. V gave up 3 bases and J gave up 1 base, with 12 bases separating them. Per germline, CDR1 SEHNR and CDR2 FQNEAQ (reference sequence). CDR3 length: 15 residues. CDR3 residues: CASSFEGSENTEAFF. In nucleotides, the CDR3 is TGTGCCAGCAGCTTTGAAGGTAGTGAGAACACTGAAGCTTTCTTT.

In this sample, this clonotype turned up many times. This chain uses TRBV24-1 with TRBJ1-1; D gene uncertain. Germline V gene sequence: CDR1 KGHDR, CDR2 SFDVKD. The length of the CDR3 is 16 residues. The V and J ends lost 4 bases and 1 base respectively, with 15 bases between them. CDR3 DNA: TGTGCCACCAGTGACTCGCGGACCCTGGCGAACACTGAAGCTTTCTTT. It yields the protein CATSDSRTLANTEAFF.

This clonotype occurred a few times. The V call is TRBV27, the J call TRBJ2-7; TRBD1 aligns across 7 bases. The CDR3 is 14 residues long. The J segment lost 5 bases and the V segment lost 8 bases, leaving 12 bases of the junction unmatched. Germline CDR1 is MNHEY and CDR2 is SMNVEV (reference sequence). The CDR3 here is CASHKAGGSHEQYF. In DNA, the CDR3 is TGTGCCAGCCATAAGGCAGGGGGATCCCACGAGCAGTACTTC.

There are a few counts of this clonotype. The chain combines TRBV2 with TRBJ2-1, with TRBD1 identical over 9 bases. V was clipped by 6 bases and J by 5 bases; unmatched bases: 11. Germline V lookup: CDR1 SNHLY, CDR2 FYNNEI. CDR3 size: 16 residues. CDR3 bases: TGTGCCAGCAGATTACACACAGGGGGCATAAACAATGAGCAGTTCTTC. Encoded protein: CASRLHTGGINNEQFF.

This clonotype was seen many times. This chain joins TRBV24-1 and TRBJ2-5; 10 bases align to TRBD1. CDR1 and CDR2 from the germline V gene are KGHDR and SFDVKD. CDR3 length: 16 amino acids. V was pared by 4 bases and J by 4 bases, with 8 bases of the junction left unmatched. DNA for the CDR3: TGTGCCACCAGTGAGCTGGGACAGGGGAGGGGAGAGACCCAGTACTTC. Its translation is CATSELGQGRGETQYF.

This clonotype was recorded at least ten times. V usage is TRBV6-5 and J usage is TRBJ1-2; D is possibly TRBD1 (5 bases). The CDR3 consists of 14 residues. Germline assignment: CDR1 MNHEY and CDR2 SVGAGI. The V and J ends lost 2 bases and 2 bases respectively, with 9 bases between them. The CDR3 is CASSYGTGNYGYTF. The CDR3 DNA sequence: TGTGCCAGCAGTTACGGCACAGGAAACTATGGCTACACCTTC.

This clonotype has more than one count but fewer than ten. This chain links TRBV29-1 with TRBJ2-6; tentative D call: TRBD2 (5 bases). This CDR3 region has 17 residues. The ends were cut back, 4 bases at V and 0 bases at J, with 16 bases in the middle. Germline CDR1 and CDR2: SQVTM and ANQGSEA. In DNA form, the CDR3 reads TGCAGCGTTGGATTAGGCGGGCTGACCTCTGGGGCCAACGTCCTGACTTTC. This encodes CSVGLGGLTSGANVLTF.

V usage is TRBV20-1 and J usage is TRBJ2-1, with 12 nucleotides matching TRBD2. The CDR3 loop spans 17 amino acids. V lost 7 bases, J lost 0 bases, and 10 bases stayed unmatched. In germline, CDR1 is DFQATT, CDR2 SNEGSKA (reference sequence). In DNA form, the CDR3 reads TGCAGTGTCGAGACTAGCGGGAGAACGGGCTCCTACAATGAGCAGTTCTTC. Protein product: CSVETSGRTGSYNEQFF.

This rearrangement joins TRBV19 to TRBJ1-1; the D gene is possibly TRBD1 (6 bases). CDR1 is LNHDA and CDR2 is SQIVND in the germline V gene (reference sequence). The CDR3 covers 14 residues. Between the trimmed V and J ends, which lost 5 bases and 2 bases, there was a span of 12 bases. The CDR3 nucleotides read TGTGCCAGTAGTGACTGGGACAAAAACACTGAAGCTTTCTTT. Translating gives CASSDWDKNTEAFF.

This clonotype appeared a few times. V and J are TRBV15 and TRBJ2-7, with 7 nucleotides matching TRBD2. V lost 0 bases to trimming and J lost 6 bases; unmatched junction nucleotides: 8. Germline V CDR1 and CDR2: LNHNV, YYDKDF (reference sequence). There are 15 residues in the CDR3. The chain's CDR3 is CATSRDPGEGSEQYF. The CDR3 region has the DNA TGTGCCACCAGCAGAGATCCGGGGGAGGGGAGCGAGCAGTACTTC.

The table lists this clonotype with many counts. V and J are TRBV3-1 and TRBJ2-3, with TRBD2 matching over 9 bases. CDR1 and CDR2 from the germline V gene are LGHDT and YNNKEL (reference sequence). CDR3 length: 16 amino acids. V gave up 0 bases and J gave up 6 bases; unmatched junction bases: 7. In DNA, the CDR3 is TGTGCCAGCAGCCAAGAACCGGGACTAGCTTCCGATACGCAGTATTTT. It is translated as CASSQEPGLASDTQYF.

This chain connects TRBV6-1 to TRBJ1-5; possibly TRBD1 for D (6 bases). The CDR3 consists of 13 residues. The germline gives CDR1 MNHNS, CDR2 SASEGT. V was trimmed by 6 bases and J by 3 bases, leaving 9 bases between them. In DNA, the CDR3 is TGTGCCAGCAGCAGACAGGTCAATCAGCCCCAGCATTTT. Translated: CASSRQVNQPQHF.